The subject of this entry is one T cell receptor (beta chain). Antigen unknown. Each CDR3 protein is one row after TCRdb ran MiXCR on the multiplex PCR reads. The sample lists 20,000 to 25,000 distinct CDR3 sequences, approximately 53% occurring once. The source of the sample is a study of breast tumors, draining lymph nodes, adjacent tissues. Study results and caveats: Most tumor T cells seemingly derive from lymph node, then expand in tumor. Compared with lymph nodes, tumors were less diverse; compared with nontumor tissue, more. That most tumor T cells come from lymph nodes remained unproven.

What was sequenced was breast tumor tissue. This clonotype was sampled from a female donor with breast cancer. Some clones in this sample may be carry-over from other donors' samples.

CDR3 region: CASSLRTYGYTF. CDR3 coding DNA: TGTGCCAGCAGCTTACGTACATATGGCTACACCTTC. The rearrangement joins TRBV7-2 to TRBJ1-2; D remains unclear. The ends were cut back, 2 bases at V and 5 bases at J, with 6 bases in the middle. The germline gives CDR1 SGHTA, CDR2 FQGNSA. The CDR3 is 12 amino acids.